This T cell receptor beta chain was obtained from a study of CD8 T cells in ankylosing spondylitis. Study results and limitations: Ankylosing spondylitis blood seemed to carry a telltale TCR beta motif made of under 10 highly homologous variants. Earlier reports found some motif variants in synovial fluid and blood in reactive arthritis. Significant enrichment of disease-linked clones was reported in matched ankylosing spondylitis synovial fluid.

Quantitative 5'-RACE with molecular barcodes generated TCR beta libraries. MiXCR, applied by TCRdb to the 5' RACE reads, yields one record per CDR3 protein. The data hold around 150,000 distinct CDR3 sequences, with about 32% observed a single time. This clonotype was detected many times. Its specificity is unknown. CDR3 length: 12 residues. The V gene lost 5 bases and the J gene lost 4 bases, with 10 bases spanning the gap. Germline V gene sequence: CDR1 DFQATT, CDR2 SNEGSKA (reference sequence). The sample comprised synovial fluid, either unsorted or a sorted T cell fraction (not recorded which). The TCR was taken from a male donor with ankylosing spondylitis. The V call is TRBV20-1, the J call TRBJ2-3; no definite D call. The CDR3 protein is CSAHKGADTQYF. For the CDR3, the DNA is TGCAGTGCTCACAAGGGTGCAGATACGCAGTATTTT.